What follows are 15 T cell receptor beta chains derived from one specimen sequenced in a study of spatial heterogeneity in lung cancer. TCRdb reprocessed the 5' RACE reads via MiXCR and lists one record per CDR3 protein. The table has roughly 79,000 distinct CDR3 sequences, roughly 12% seen once; the top ten hold around 4.3%. The time point here: sample taken at primary tumor resection. Extraction of whole RNA from tumor, nontumor lung or frozen PBMC preceded unsorted sequencing. The sequences come from PBMCs, collected at surgery. Receptor source: a male donor with early-stage non-small cell lung cancer.

The CDR3: CASSEAETGSAYGYTF. The CDR3 DNA is TGTGCCAGCAGTGAAGCCGAGACAGGGAGCGCCTATGGCTACACCTTC. The chain joins TRBV6-1 to TRBJ1-2; 7 nucleotides agree with TRBD1. This CDR3 contains 16 residues. The V and J ends lost 0 bases and 4 bases, in that order; junction bases with no gene match: 8. Germline V gene lookup returns CDR1 MNHNS and CDR2 SASEGT.

The chain employs TRBV5-1 and TRBJ2-2; no clear D gene. Per germline, CDR1 SGHRS and CDR2 YFSETQ. V was clipped by 2 bases and J by 2 bases, with 4 bases between them. CDR3 length: 13 residues. The CDR3 nucleotides are TGCGCCAGCAGCTTTATTAACACCGGGGAGCTGTTTTTT. Protein product: CASSFINTGELFF. The full variable domain, its missing parts supplied by reference TRBV5-1 and TRBJ2-2, is KAGVTQTPRYLIKTRGQQVTLSCSPISGHRSVSWYQQTPGQGLQFLFEYFSETQRNKGNFPGRFSGRQFSNSRSEMNVSTLELGDSALYLCASSFINTGELFFGEGSRLTVL.

The genes are TRBV3-1 and TRBJ2-5, with D perhaps matching TRBD1 (5 bases). Germline values: CDR1 LGHDT, CDR2 YNNKEL (reference sequence). The CDR3 has 12 residues. Deletions cut 4 bases from V and 3 bases from J, with 6 bases between. The CDR3 coding sequence is TGTGCCAGCAGCCTACAGGAAGAGACCCAGTACTTC. It is translated as CASSLQEETQYF.

The V call is TRBV12-3 or TRBV12-4, the J call TRBJ1-2; D is undetermined. Trimming removed 6 bases at V and 6 bases at J, with 11 bases between. The CDR3 runs 12 residues. CDR3 region: CASRAFYDGYTF. The CDR3 DNA reads TGTGCCAGCAGGGCCTTCTACGATGGCTACACCTTC.

The chain joins TRBV3-1 to TRBJ2-7; 10 nucleotides align to TRBD1. CDR1 and CDR2 from the germline V gene are LGHDT and YNNKEL (reference sequence). J lost 5 bases, V lost 0 bases, and 4 bases had no gene match. This CDR3 comprises 15 residues. The CDR3 nucleotides are TGTGCCAGCAGCCAAGACGGGGACAGGGGAGACGAGCAGTACTTC. Translating it yields CASSQDGDRGDEQYF.

The sample holds many counts of this clonotype. The rearrangement links TRBV5-1 to TRBJ1-2; D gene uncertain. Germline V gene lookup returns CDR1 SGHRS and CDR2 YFSETQ. The V end lost 6 bases, the J end lost 8 bases, and 17 bases lay between the germline ends. The CDR3 runs to 13 residues. DNA for the CDR3: TGCGCCAGCACTGCAGATCCTGGCTCCGGCTACACCTTC. It translates to CASTADPGSGYTF.

This clonotype was observed many times. This CDR3 reads CASSRTGGNTEAFF. The CDR3 nucleotides read TGTGCCAGCAGCCGGACAGGGGGAAACACTGAAGCTTTCTTT. V usage is TRBV28 and J usage is TRBJ1-1, with 10 bases matching TRBD1. V was clipped by 6 bases and J by 2 bases; unmatched bases: 3. Per germline, CDR1 MDHEN and CDR2 SYDVKM. CDR3 length: 14 amino acids.

This clonotype was counted between two and nine times. This chain's CDR3 is CASSESRDYGYTF. CDR3 sequence (DNA): TGTGCCAGCAGTGAAAGCCGGGACTATGGCTACACCTTC. This chain joins TRBV6-1 and TRBJ1-2; D is unclear. The CDR3 sequence is 13 residues long. Trimming shortened V by 2 bases and J by 3 bases, and 7 bases separated the two germline ends. CDR1 is MNHNS and CDR2 is SASEGT in the germline V gene.

This clonotype was counted only a few times. This rearrangement joins TRBV4-1 to TRBJ1-2; D gene ambiguous. The CDR3 contains 13 residues. The germline V and J ends were trimmed by 0 bases and 4 bases, with 6 bases remaining between them. Germline V lookup: CDR1 MGHRA, CDR2 YSYEKL. The CDR3 DNA follows: TGCGCCAGCAGCCAAGATCTCGGCTATGGCTACACCTTC. It codes for CASSQDLGYGYTF.

This clonotype was seen more than once but under ten times. The V and J genes are TRBV19 and TRBJ1-5, with TRBD1 matching 8 bases. Germline trimming cut 9 bases from V and 5 bases from J; bases unmatched to any gene: 6. The CDR3 spans 13 residues. In germline, CDR1 is LNHDA, CDR2 SQIVND (reference sequence). This CDR3 reads CASSDRGDQPQHF. The CDR3 nucleotides read TGTGCCAGCTCTGACAGGGGAGATCAGCCCCAGCATTTT.

The V call is TRBV10-3, the J call TRBJ2-1; TRBD2 agrees at 8 bases. This CDR3 is built from 15 residues. Germline values: CDR1 ENHRY, CDR2 SYGVKD. Trimming cost V 6 bases and J 7 bases; bases outside gene matches: 11. In nucleotides, the CDR3 is TGTGCCATCAGGGGGGAGAGCGGGAGATCAAATGAGCAGTTCTTC. This gives the protein CAIRGESGRSNEQFF.

This clonotype was picked up a small number of times. The V and J genes are TRBV11-2 and TRBJ1-3; D call uncertain. V lost 5 bases and J lost 0, with 11 bases in between. This CDR3 is built from 15 residues. CDR1 is SGHAT, CDR2 FQNNGV, per germline. The CDR3 bases are TGTGCCAGCAGCCCCCGCGGGCTCTCTGGAAACACCATATATTTT. It codes for CASSPRGLSGNTIYF.

This clonotype was seen many times. The chain links TRBV10-3 to TRBJ1-2; D call uncertain. The CDR3 covers 14 residues. The V gene lost 4 bases and the J gene lost 8 bases, with 17 bases spanning the gap. Germline CDR1 reads ENHRY; CDR2 reads SYGVKD. CDR3 residues: CAISVDTRSSGYTF. The CDR3 DNA is TGTGCCATCAGTGTCGACACTCGGTCCAGCGGCTACACCTTC.

This clonotype appeared many times. The chain uses TRBV3-1 and TRBJ2-7; D unclear. CDR1 and CDR2 from the germline V gene are LGHDT and YNNKEL (reference sequence). The CDR3 consists of 14 residues. The V end was cut by 1 base, the J end by 1 base, with 8 bases between. CDR3 amino acids: CASSQGQLSYEQYF. CDR3 bases: TGTGCCAGCAGCCAAGGGCAGTTATCCTACGAGCAGTACTTC.

This chain connects TRBV6-5 to TRBJ2-2; 8 nucleotides align to TRBD2. The J segment lost 6 bases and the V segment lost 5 bases, leaving 8 bases of the junction unmatched. CDR3 length: 15 amino acids. Germline V gives CDR1 MNHEY, CDR2 SVGAGI. As DNA, the CDR3 is TGTGCCAGCAGTCCCGGGACTAGAGCCTCCGGGGAGCTGTTTTTT. It codes for CASSPGTRASGELFF.